This T cell receptor beta chain came from a study of T cell responses to AZD1222 COVID-19 vaccine. Sequencing was performed with immunoSEQ multiplex PCR; in TCRdb, only in-frame clones are kept and a portion is missing. The sample lists tens of thousands of clones, roughly 85% occurring once. The length of the CDR3 is 14 residues. Between the trimmed V and J ends, which lost 3 bases and 2 bases, there was a span of 7 bases. Germline V lookup: CDR1 SGHAT, CDR2 FQNNGV. The receptor comes from an adult who received the AZD1222 COVID-19 vaccine. J is TRBJ2-2 and V is TRBV11-2; D not resolved. Sample: peripheral blood, taken 28 days after the second AZD1222 dose. The CDR3 region is CASSFRANTGELFF. The CDR3 nucleotides are TGTGCCAGCAGCTTTCGGGCTAACACCGGGGAGCTGTTTTTT.